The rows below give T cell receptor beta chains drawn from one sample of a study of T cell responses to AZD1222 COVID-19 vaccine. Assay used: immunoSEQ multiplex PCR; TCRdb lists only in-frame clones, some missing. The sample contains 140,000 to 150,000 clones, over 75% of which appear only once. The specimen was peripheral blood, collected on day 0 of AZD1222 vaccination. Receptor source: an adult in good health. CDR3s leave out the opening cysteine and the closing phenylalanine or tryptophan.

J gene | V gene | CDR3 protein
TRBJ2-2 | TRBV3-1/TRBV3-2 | ASSPMGTSGSTGELF
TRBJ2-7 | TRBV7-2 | ASSLVHSGGYEQY
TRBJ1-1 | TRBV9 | ASSRLNTEAF
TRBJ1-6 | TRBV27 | ASSLALYNSPLH
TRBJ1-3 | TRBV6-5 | ASSYVGAVGSNTIY
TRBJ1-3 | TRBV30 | AWRPRTAGNTIY
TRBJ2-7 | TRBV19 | ASSQKPGPSYPYYEQY
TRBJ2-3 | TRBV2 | ASSFGRGDTQY
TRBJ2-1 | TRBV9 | ASSVGAGGYNEQF
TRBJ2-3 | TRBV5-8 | ASSLVVQSFSTDTQY
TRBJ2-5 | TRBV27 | ASSEGGQETQY
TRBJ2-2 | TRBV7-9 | ASSLGDWPHTGELF
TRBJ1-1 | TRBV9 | ASSGQGPQGNTEAF
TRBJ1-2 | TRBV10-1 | ASSETGHGYGYT
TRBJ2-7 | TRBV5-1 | ASSLRTGTAYEQY
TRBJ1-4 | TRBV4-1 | ASSQGKANAANEKLF
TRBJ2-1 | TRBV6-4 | ASSQSGDPYNEQF
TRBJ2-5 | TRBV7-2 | AITAGGIGGTQY
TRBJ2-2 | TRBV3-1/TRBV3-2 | ASSQDGALWYAGELF
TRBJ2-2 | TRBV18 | ASSQGQGGATGELF
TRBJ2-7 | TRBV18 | ASSRASLYEQY
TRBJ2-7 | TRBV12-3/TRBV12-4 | ASTRRMIDEQY
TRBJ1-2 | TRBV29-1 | SVPTDNYGYT
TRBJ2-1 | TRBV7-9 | ASSPPGTSDNEQF
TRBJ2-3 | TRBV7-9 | ASTQAGTADTQY
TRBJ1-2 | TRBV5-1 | ASSWTGLEGYT
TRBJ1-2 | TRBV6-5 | ASSFDGGYGYT